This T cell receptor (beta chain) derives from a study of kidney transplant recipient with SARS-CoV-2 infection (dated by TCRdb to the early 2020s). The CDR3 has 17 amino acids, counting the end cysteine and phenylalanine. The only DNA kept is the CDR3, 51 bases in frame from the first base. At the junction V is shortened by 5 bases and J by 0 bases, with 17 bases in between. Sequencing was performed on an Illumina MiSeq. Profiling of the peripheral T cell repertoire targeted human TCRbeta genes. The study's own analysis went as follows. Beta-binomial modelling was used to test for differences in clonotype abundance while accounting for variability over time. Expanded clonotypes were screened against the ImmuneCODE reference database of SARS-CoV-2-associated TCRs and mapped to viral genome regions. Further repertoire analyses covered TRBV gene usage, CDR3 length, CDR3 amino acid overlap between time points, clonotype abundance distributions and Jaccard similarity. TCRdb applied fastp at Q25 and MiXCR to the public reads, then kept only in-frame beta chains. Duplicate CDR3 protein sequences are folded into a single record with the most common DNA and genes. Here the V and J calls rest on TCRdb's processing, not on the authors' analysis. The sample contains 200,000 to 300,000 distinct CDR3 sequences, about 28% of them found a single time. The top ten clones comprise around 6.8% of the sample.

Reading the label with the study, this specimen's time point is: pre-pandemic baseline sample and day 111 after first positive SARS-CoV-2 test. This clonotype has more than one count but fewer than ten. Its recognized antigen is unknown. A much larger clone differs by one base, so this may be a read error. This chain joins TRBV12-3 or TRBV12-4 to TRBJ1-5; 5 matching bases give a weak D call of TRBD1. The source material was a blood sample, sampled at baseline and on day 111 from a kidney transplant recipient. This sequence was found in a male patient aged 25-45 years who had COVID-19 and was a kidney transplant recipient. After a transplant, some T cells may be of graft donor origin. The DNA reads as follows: TGTGCCAGCAGTCGGGGGAAGGGAGGATATAGCAATCAGCCCCAGCATTTT. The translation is CASSRGKGGYSNQPQHF.